These 26 T cell receptor beta chains were all obtained from the same sample, sequenced in a study of cytomegalovirus exposure and HLA in healthy donors (dated by TCRdb to about 2017). The library was generated by the immunoSEQ multiplex PCR assay. The multiplex PCR relied on a mix of 60 forward primers for TCR Vbeta segments and 13 reverse primers for TCR Jbeta segments. TCRdb mirrors the immuneACCESS table, restricted to in-frame sequences. Some clones are absent from its copies; in checked studies, under half trace to an unresolved V gene, and the reason for the others is unknown. Recorded for this sample are 95,000 to 150,000 clones; approximately 80% of them occurred a single time. Roughly 5.2% of the sample rests with the top ten. Sequencing input: PBMCs. The source of these receptors is a man between 18 and 29 years old in good health and CMV-seropositive.

The chain carries TRBV4-1 and TRBJ2-6, with unresolved D. CDR3 length equals 15 residues. The germline V and J ends were trimmed by 5 bases and 0 bases, with 8 bases remaining between them. Looked up from germline, CDR1 is MGHRA and CDR2 is YSYEKL. The CDR3 sequence: CASSLRGSGANVLTF. In DNA, the CDR3 is TGCGCCAGCAGCTTAAGAGGCTCTGGGGCCAACGTCCTGACTTTC.

The chain recombines TRBV6-4 with TRBJ2-1, with TRBD2 matching over 10 bases. The CDR3 totals 12 residues. Germline assignment: CDR1 MRHNA and CDR2 SNTAGT. Trimming removed 5 bases from V and 10 bases from J; junction bases left unmatched: 2. CDR3 residues: CASSLSGGEQFF. The CDR3 DNA reads TGTGCCAGCAGTCTTAGCGGGGGGGAGCAGTTCTTC.

The J gene is TRBJ1-2, the V gene TRBV29-1; D not certain. V was pared by 3 bases and J by 8 bases, with 13 bases between. There are 12 residues in the CDR3. Germline loops: CDR1 SQVTM, CDR2 ANQGSEA. The CDR3, as DNA: TGCAGCGTTGATGAGGCAGCGGAGGGCTACACCTTC. Protein product: CSVDEAAEGYTF.

The gene calls are TRBV19 and TRBJ1-6; TRBD1 matches at 8 bases. This CDR3 region has 14 residues. V was clipped by 4 bases and J by 10 bases; unmatched bases: 6. In germline, CDR1 is LNHDA, CDR2 SQIVND (reference sequence). CDR3 sequence (DNA): TGTGCCAGTAGTAATACAGGGGGTGAGTCACCCCTCCACTTT. Its translation is CASSNTGGESPLHF.

The CDR3 loop is CASSIGTSGANVLTF. In DNA form, the CDR3 reads TGTGCCAGTAGTATAGGAACCAGTGGGGCCAACGTCCTGACTTTC. The chain links TRBV19 to TRBJ2-6; D is unclear. The germline V and J ends were trimmed by 1 base and 3 bases, with 7 bases remaining between them. The CDR3 covers 15 residues. The germline V gene has CDR1 LNHDA and CDR2 SQIVND (reference sequence). The complete variable domain, with remaining parts taken from reference TRBV19 and TRBJ2-6, reads DGGITQSPKYLFRKEGQNVTLSCEQNLNHDAMYWYRQDPGQGLRLIYYSQIVNDFQKGDIAEGYSVSREKKESFPLTVTSAQKNPTAFYLCASSIGTSGANVLTFGAGSRLTVL.

The V and J genes are TRBV4-2 and TRBJ1-3, with D hard to call. Deletions cut 0 bases from V and 3 bases from J, with 15 bases between. Germline V gene data show CDR1 as LGHNA and CDR2 as YNFKEQ. The CDR3 loop spans 17 amino acids. For the CDR3, the DNA is TGTGCCAGCAGCCAAGAATTATCAAGGTCGGGTGGAAACACCATATATTTT. Translation gives CASSQELSRSGGNTIYF.

This sequence joins TRBV30 and TRBJ1-1; D is uncertain. CDR3 length: 13 residues. CDR1 is GTSNPN and CDR2 is SVGIG in the germline V gene (reference sequence). The V end lost 3 bases, the J end lost 4 bases, and 12 bases lay between the germline ends. In nucleotides, the CDR3 is TGTGCCTGGAGGAGGGCGATGGGCACTGAAGCTTTCTTT. This encodes CAWRRAMGTEAFF.

The gene calls are TRBV25-1 and TRBJ2-3; D is perhaps TRBD2 (6 bases). The CDR3 has 15 residues. V dropped 2 bases and J dropped 2 bases, with 11 bases sitting between them. Looked up from germline, CDR1 is MGHDK and CDR2 is SYGVNS. CDR3 protein: CASSESGLTTDTQYF. The CDR3, as DNA: TGTGCCAGCAGTGAAAGCGGGCTAACCACAGATACGCAGTATTTT.

The rearrangement joins TRBV30 to TRBJ1-6; no reliable D call. The CDR3 is 13 residues long. Trimming left V 0 bases short and J 5 bases short, with 5 bases between. Germline lookup yields CDR1 GTSNPN and CDR2 SVGIG (reference sequence). CDR3 loop: CAWSVTDNSPLHF. The DNA of the CDR3 is TGTGCCTGGAGTGTTACGGATAATTCACCCCTCCACTTT.

V is TRBV5-1 and J is TRBJ2-3, with 7 bases that match TRBD2. Germline CDR1 and CDR2: SGHRS and YFSETQ. Germline trimming cut 0 bases from V and 2 bases from J; bases unmatched to any gene: 6. The CDR3 has 16 residues. The CDR3 loop reads CASSLGSGIITDTQYF. Here the CDR3 DNA reads TGCGCCAGCAGCTTGGGGAGCGGGATAATCACAGATACGCAGTATTTT.

The chain uses TRBV6-1 and TRBJ1-1; D remains unclear. The germline V and J ends were trimmed by 11 bases and 3 bases, with 10 bases remaining between them. Germline V CDR1 and CDR2: MNHNS, SASEGT. This CDR3 has 11 residues. CDR3 sequence: CASSADTEAFF. In DNA form, the CDR3 reads TGTGCCTCGTCAGCGGACACTGAAGCTTTCTTT.

The chain links TRBV15 to TRBJ2-1; D possibly corresponds to TRBD2 (5 bases). The CDR3 is 15 amino acids. Between the trimmed V and J ends, which lost 8 bases and 1 base, there was a span of 15 bases. From germline, CDR1 is LNHNV and CDR2 YYDKDF (reference sequence). The CDR3: CATGGNSPSYNEQFF. CDR3 nucleotide sequence: TGTGCCACCGGAGGTAACAGCCCATCCTACAATGAGCAGTTCTTC.

The chain links TRBV6-1 to TRBJ2-2; TRBD1 might be the D (5 bases). Trimming took off 7 bases at V and 2 bases at J, with 11 bases between the two ends. From germline, CDR1 is MNHNS and CDR2 SASEGT. This CDR3 contains 14 residues. CDR3 nucleotides: TGTGCCAGCAAGGGGCACCTTAACACCGGGGAGCTGTTTTTT. It codes for CASKGHLNTGELFF.

This clone appeared a single time. The CDR3, as DNA: TGTGCCAGCAGCTTAGGTCGGGACAGGGTCCATGGCTACACCTTC. Protein sequence: CASSLGRDRVHGYTF. This chain uses TRBV7-9 with TRBJ1-2; 9 bases are a match to TRBD1. CDR3 length equals 15 residues. The germline V gene encodes CDR1 SEHNR and CDR2 FQNEAQ (reference sequence). Germline trimming cut 1 base from V and 6 bases from J; bases unmatched to any gene: 6.

This clone was seen only a few times. The gene calls are TRBV15 and TRBJ2-5; TRBD2 aligns across 8 bases. After removal of 1 base from V and 2 bases from J, the junction contained 6 bases not matched to a gene. The CDR3 sequence is 16 residues long. Germline V gene lookup returns CDR1 LNHNV and CDR2 YYDKDF (reference sequence). CDR3 DNA: TGTGCCACCAGCAGAGCTTTAGCGGGAACACAAGAGACCCAGTACTTC. This sequence encodes CATSRALAGTQETQYF.

Only a few counts were recorded for this clone. The chain carries TRBV5-5 and TRBJ2-1; D perhaps matches TRBD1 (5 bases). The CDR3 extends over 15 amino acids. Germline V lookup: CDR1 SGHKS, CDR2 YYEKEE (reference sequence). Trimming pared 0 bases from V and 0 bases from J, leaving 7 bases between. The CDR3 DNA is TGTGCCAGCAGCTTGGGCCAGGGCTCCTACAATGAGCAGTTCTTC. Amino acid sequence: CASSLGQGSYNEQFF.

About this clone itself: Other DNA sequences of this sample code for an identical CDR3. CDR3 amino acids: CASSLAGGYNEQFF. Written as DNA, the CDR3 is TGTGCCAGCAGCTTAGCGGGGGGATACAATGAGCAGTTCTTC. This chain connects TRBV7-9 to TRBJ2-1; tentative D call: TRBD2 (6 bases). The CDR3 is 14 amino acids. CDR1 SEHNR and CDR2 FQNEAQ come from the germline V gene (reference sequence). Trimming shortened V by 0 bases and J by 4 bases, and 7 bases separated the two germline ends.

The chain carries TRBV5-6 and TRBJ1-1, with 9 bases aligning to TRBD1. The germline V gene encodes CDR1 SGHDT and CDR2 YYEEEE. After removal of 4 bases from V and 1 base from J, the junction contained 8 bases not matched to a gene. The CDR3 sequence is 16 residues long. CDR3 coding DNA: TGTGCCAGCAGCCAGGACAGGGGCCTAAGGAACACTGAAGCTTTCTTT. Translating gives CASSQDRGLRNTEAFF.

V usage is TRBV5-4 and J usage is TRBJ1-2; no reliable D call. Trimming cost V 4 bases and J 5 bases, with 24 bases left between them. Looked up from germline, CDR1 is SGHNT and CDR2 is YYREEE (reference sequence). The CDR3 length is 17 residues. CDR3 protein: CASSPRIGVDLRYGYTF. For the CDR3, the DNA is TGTGCCAGCAGCCCCAGAATCGGGGTCGATCTGAGATATGGCTACACCTTC.

This clone turned up a few times. The J gene is TRBJ1-1, the V gene TRBV5-6; no reliable D call. Per the germline V gene, CDR1 is SGHDT and CDR2 is YYEEEE. This CDR3 has 17 residues. The V end was cut by 1 base, the J end by 3 bases, with 19 bases between. The CDR3 sequence: CASSLWGNIGDHTEAFF. The DNA for the CDR3 is TGTGCCAGCAGCTTGTGGGGAAATATCGGGGATCACACTGAAGCTTTCTTT.

The rearrangement links TRBV5-1 to TRBJ1-1; a weak D match, TRBD1 (6 bases). The V end lost 0 bases, the J end lost 4 bases, and 10 bases lay between the germline ends. Per germline, CDR1 SGHRS and CDR2 YFSETQ. The CDR3 is made up of 14 amino acids. The CDR3 bases are TGCGCCAGCAGCTTGGAAAACAGGGCCACTGAAGCTTTCTTT. It encodes CASSLENRATEAFF.

The chain joins TRBV10-1 to TRBJ2-7; D is uncertain. The CDR3 extends over 12 amino acids. The V gene's germline CDR1 is WNHNN and CDR2 SYGVQD (reference sequence). V was clipped by 4 bases and J by 2 bases, with 6 bases between them. DNA of the CDR3: TGCGCCAGCAGTGGAGGAACCTACGAGCAGTACTTC. Its translation: CASSGGTYEQYF.

The chain uses TRBV19 and TRBJ1-1; TRBD1 aligns across 8 bases. Trimming removed 3 bases from V and 1 base from J; junction bases left unmatched: 10. The length of the CDR3 is 17 residues. Per germline, CDR1 LNHDA and CDR2 SQIVND (reference sequence). For the CDR3, the DNA is TGTGCCAGTAGTATTTTCAGTGTAGGACAGGGGAACACTGAAGCTTTCTTT. This codes for CASSIFSVGQGNTEAFF.

The chain employs TRBV7-6 and TRBJ2-2; no reliable D call. Germline assignment: CDR1 SGHVS and CDR2 FNYEAQ. V lost 5 bases to trimming and J lost 5 bases, with 3 bases between them. The CDR3 loop spans 11 amino acids. CDR3 in amino acids: CASSLTGELFF. In DNA, the CDR3 is TGTGCCAGCAGCCTGACCGGGGAGCTGTTTTTT.

The rearrangement joins TRBV5-1 to TRBJ2-1; 8 nucleotides agree with TRBD2. V lost 2 bases and J lost 9; bases outside the gene matches: 13. The CDR3 totals 16 residues. Germline CDR1 SGHRS, CDR2 YFSETQ. The CDR3 DNA reads TGCGCCAGCAGCTTACCACTTAGCGGGACACCGGGTGAGCAGTTCTTC. Encoded protein: CASSLPLSGTPGEQFF.

The genes are TRBV6-5 and TRBJ1-1; D perhaps matches TRBD1 (6 bases). Trimming cost V 6 bases and J 1 base, with 15 bases left between them. The germline gives CDR1 MNHEY, CDR2 SVGAGI. CDR3 size: 15 residues. Here the CDR3 reads CASRRGTGENTEAFF. The CDR3 DNA sequence: TGTGCCAGCAGGAGGGGGACCGGTGAGAACACTGAAGCTTTCTTT.